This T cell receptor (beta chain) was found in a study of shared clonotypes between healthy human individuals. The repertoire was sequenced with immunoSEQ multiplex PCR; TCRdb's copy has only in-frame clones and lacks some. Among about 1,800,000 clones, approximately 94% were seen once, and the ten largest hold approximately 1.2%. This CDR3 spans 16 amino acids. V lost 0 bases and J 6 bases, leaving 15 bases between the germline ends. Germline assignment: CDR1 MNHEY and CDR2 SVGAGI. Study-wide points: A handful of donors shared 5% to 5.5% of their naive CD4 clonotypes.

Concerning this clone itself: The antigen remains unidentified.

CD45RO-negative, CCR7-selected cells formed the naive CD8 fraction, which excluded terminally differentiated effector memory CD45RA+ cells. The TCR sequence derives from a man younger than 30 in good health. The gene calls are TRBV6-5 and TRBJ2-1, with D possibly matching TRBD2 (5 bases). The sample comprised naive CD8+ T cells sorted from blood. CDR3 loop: CASSYSLTGTPNEQFF. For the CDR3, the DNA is TGTGCCAGCAGTTACTCCCTCACGGGAACGCCCAATGAGCAGTTCTTC.